Described below is a single TCR beta chain sequence and its context. Its antigen is unknown. Trimming took 6 bases from V and 6 from J; bases not matched to a gene: 1. The CDR3 runs to 11 residues. Per germline, CDR1 MNHNY and CDR2 SVGAGI (reference sequence). A CD45RA-negative memory subset and a CD45RA+ naive subset were separated from the CD4+ cells. This entry belongs to a study of shared clonotypes between healthy human individuals. The study's findings and limits: Of the naive CD4 clonotypes, around 4.9% were shared across a handful of donors. Large depth notwithstanding, sorted-subset sequencing proved incomplete by rarefaction.

Tens of thousands of T cell genomes (roughly 0.2 ug DNA) went into each sorted-subset replicate. The method was immunoSEQ multiplex PCR; TCRdb's version includes in-frame clones alone and lacks a portion of them. This sample yields about 2 million clones, of which about 95% are seen a single time; 0.13% belongs to the top ten. The sequenced sample consisted of naive CD4+ T cells sorted from blood. Subset reported: CD45RA+ positively selected. The chain employs TRBV6-6 and TRBJ1-2, with TRBD1 matching over 7 bases. The sequence came from a man aged 18 to 29 in good health. The DNA of the CDR3 is TGTGCCAGCAGCGACAGGGATGGCTACACCTTC. Amino acid sequence: CASSDRDGYTF.